Reported below is one TCR beta chain. Its antigen is not known. J gave up 4 bases and V 2 bases, and 4 bases lay outside the gene matches. CDR1 is KGHSH and CDR2 is LQKENI in the germline V gene. The CDR3 contains 14 residues. This record belongs to a study of cytomegalovirus exposure and HLA in healthy donors. Study-level information: There were around 100 million unique TCR beta sequences, drawn from about 179 million T cells, in an earlier analysis. Study outcomes and limitations: Three CMV-associated chains proved CMV antigen-specific in vitro. There were reportedly fewer N-insertions in an Asian-associated ancestry cluster than the approximately 640-donor mean, in a later analysis.

Primers included in the PCR were 60 Vbeta and 13 Jbeta primers. This table comes from immunoSEQ multiplex PCR, and its TCRdb copy is limited to in-frame clones, with some not included. The repertoire holds around 140,000 clones, around four fifths seen once, with about 8.1% in the top ten. The material sequenced was PBMCs. The V and J genes are TRBV18 and TRBJ1-2; 7 positions agree with TRBD1. The clonotype originates from a woman aged 50 to 60 in good health and CMV-seropositive. The CDR3 loop reads CASSPDRVAYGYTF. The CDR3 DNA follows: TGTGCCAGCTCACCAGACAGGGTCGCCTATGGCTACACCTTC.